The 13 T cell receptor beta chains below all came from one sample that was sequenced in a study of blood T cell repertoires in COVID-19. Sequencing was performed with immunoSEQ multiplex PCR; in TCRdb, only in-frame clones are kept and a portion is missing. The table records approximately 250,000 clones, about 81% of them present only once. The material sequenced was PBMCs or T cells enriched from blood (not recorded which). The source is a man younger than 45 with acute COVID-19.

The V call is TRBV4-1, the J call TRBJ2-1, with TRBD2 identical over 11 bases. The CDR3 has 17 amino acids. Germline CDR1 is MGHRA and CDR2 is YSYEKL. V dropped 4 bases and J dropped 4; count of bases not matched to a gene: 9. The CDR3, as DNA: TGCGCCAGCAGCCTAACTAGCGGGAGTACGGGGTACAATGAGCAGTTCTTC. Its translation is CASSLTSGSTGYNEQFF.

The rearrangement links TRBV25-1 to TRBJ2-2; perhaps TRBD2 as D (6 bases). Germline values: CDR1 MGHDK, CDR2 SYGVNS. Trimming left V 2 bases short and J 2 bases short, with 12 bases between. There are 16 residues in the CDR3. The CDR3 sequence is CASSERRGSNTGELFF. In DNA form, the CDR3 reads TGTGCCAGCAGTGAAAGGCGGGGCAGCAACACCGGGGAGCTGTTTTTT.

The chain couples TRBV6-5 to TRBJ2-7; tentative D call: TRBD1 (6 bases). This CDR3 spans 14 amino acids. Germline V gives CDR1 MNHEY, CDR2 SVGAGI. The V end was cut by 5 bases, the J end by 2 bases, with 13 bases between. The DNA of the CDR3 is TGTGCCAGCAGTCCCCAGACAGGTCCCTACGAGCAGTACGTC. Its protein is CASSPQTGPYEQYV.

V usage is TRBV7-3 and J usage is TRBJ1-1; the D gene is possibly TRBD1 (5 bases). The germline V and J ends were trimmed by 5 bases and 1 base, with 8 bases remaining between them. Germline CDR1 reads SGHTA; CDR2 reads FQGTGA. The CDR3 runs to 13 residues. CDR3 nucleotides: TGTGCCAGCAGCCGGCAGGGGAACACTGAAGCTTTCTTT. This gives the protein CASSRQGNTEAFF.

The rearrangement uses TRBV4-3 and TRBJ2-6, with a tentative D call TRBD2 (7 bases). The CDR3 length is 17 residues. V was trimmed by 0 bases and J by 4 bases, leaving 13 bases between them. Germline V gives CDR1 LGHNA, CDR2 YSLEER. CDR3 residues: CASSQDLGGGGANVLTF. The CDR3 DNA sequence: TGCGCCAGCAGCCAAGACCTAGGGGGGGGCGGGGCCAACGTCCTGACTTTC.

The CDR3 protein is CASSSDRGLYQPQHF. In nucleotides, the CDR3 is TGTGCCAGCAGTTCCGACAGGGGTTTGTACCAGCCCCAGCATTTT. The chain has TRBV6-5 and TRBJ1-5; 8 nucleotides agree with TRBD1. The V and J ends lost 4 bases and 7 bases, in that order; junction bases with no gene match: 9. CDR1 is MNHEY, CDR2 SVGAGI, per germline. The CDR3 is 15 residues long.

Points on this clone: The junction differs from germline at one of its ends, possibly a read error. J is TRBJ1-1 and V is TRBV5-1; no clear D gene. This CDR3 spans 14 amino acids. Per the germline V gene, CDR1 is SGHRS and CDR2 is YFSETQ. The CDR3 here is CASSRGRENTEAFF. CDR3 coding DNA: TGTGCCAGCAGTAGAGGACGGGAGAACACTGAAGCTTTCTTT. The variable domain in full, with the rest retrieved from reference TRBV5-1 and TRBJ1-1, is KAGVTQTPRYLIKTRGQQVTLSCSPISGHRSVSWYQQTPGQGLQFLFEYFSETQRNKGNFPGRFSGRQFSNSRSEMNVSTLELGDSALYLCASSRGRENTEAFFGQGTRLTVV.

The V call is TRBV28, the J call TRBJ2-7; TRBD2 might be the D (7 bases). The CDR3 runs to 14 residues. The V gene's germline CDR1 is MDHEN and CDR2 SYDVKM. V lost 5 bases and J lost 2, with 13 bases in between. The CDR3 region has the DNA TGTGCCAGCAGTCCAGCGGGACAAACCTACGAGCAGTACGTC. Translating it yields CASSPAGQTYEQYV.

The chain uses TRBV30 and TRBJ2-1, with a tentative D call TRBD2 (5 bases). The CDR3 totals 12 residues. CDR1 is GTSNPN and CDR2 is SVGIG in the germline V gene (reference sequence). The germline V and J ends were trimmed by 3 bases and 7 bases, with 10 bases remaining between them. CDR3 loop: CAWRLDVNEQFF. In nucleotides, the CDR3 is TGTGCCTGGAGACTAGACGTGAATGAGCAGTTCTTC.

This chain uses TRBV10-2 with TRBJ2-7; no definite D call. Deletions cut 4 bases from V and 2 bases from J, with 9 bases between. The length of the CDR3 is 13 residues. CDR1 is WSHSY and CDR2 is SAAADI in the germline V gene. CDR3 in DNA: TGCGCCAGCAGTGGTACAAATACCTACGAGCAGTACGTC. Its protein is CASSGTNTYEQYV.

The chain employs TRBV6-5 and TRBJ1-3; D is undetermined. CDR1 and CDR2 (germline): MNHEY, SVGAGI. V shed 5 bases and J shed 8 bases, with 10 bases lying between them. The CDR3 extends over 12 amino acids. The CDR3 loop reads CASSPSVDTIYF. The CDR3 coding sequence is TGTGCCAGCAGTCCGTCGGTAGACACCATATATTTT.

CDR3 sequence (DNA): TGTGCCAGTCAACCTCGCACGGGGGACACCGGGGAGCTGTTTTTT. Translating it yields CASQPRTGDTGELFF. V gene TRBV19 combines with J gene TRBJ2-2, with TRBD2 as a possible D gene (6 bases). V shed 8 bases and J shed 3 bases, with 16 bases lying between them. This CDR3 comprises 15 residues. Per germline, CDR1 LNHDA and CDR2 SQIVND (reference sequence). The whole variable domain, remainder taken from reference TRBV19 and TRBJ2-2, is DGGITQSPKYLFRKEGQNVTLSCEQNLNHDAMYWYRQDPGQGLRLIYYSQIVNDFQKGDIAEGYSVSREKKESFPLTVTSAQKNPTAFYLCASQPRTGDTGELFFGEGSRLTVL.

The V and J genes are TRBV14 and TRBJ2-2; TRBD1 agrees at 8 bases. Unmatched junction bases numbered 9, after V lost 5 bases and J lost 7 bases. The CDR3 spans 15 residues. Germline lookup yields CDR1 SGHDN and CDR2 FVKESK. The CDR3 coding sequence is TGTGCCAGCAGCGCTGCCCAGGGGGCCCTCGGGGAGCTGTTTTTT. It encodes CASSAAQGALGELFF.